This T cell receptor (beta chain) was captured in a study of blood T cell repertoires in COVID-19. Germline V gene lookup returns CDR1 SGHTA and CDR2 FQGTGA. Trimming at V came to 5 bases and at J to 4 bases, leaving 2 bases not matched to a gene. The CDR3 has 14 residues. Some clones are missing from TCRdb's copy, which holds only in-frame ones; the method was immunoSEQ multiplex PCR. The sample includes 300,000 to 400,000 clones, roughly 86% seen only once; the top ten take 2.3%. The sequencing input was peripheral blood. The chain is built from TRBV7-3 and TRBJ1-3; 10 bases map to TRBD1. This receptor was taken from a woman aged 60 to 75 with COVID-19, enrolled during active disease. In nucleotides, the CDR3 is TGTGCCAGCAGCCCGGACAGGGGGGGAAACACCATATATTTT. Translating it yields CASSPDRGGNTIYF.